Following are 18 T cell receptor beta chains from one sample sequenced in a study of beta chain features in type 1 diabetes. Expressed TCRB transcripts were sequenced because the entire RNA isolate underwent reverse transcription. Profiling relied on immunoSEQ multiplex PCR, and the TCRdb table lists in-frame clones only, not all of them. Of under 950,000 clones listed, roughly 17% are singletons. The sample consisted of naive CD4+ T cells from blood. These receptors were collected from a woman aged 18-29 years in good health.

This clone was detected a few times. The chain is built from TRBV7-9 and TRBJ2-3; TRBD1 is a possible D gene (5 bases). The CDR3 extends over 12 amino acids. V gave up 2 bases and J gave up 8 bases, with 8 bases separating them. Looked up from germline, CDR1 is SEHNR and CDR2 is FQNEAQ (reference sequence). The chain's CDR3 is CASSLSDSTQYF. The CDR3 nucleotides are TGTGCCAGCAGCTTATCAGACAGTACGCAGTATTTT.

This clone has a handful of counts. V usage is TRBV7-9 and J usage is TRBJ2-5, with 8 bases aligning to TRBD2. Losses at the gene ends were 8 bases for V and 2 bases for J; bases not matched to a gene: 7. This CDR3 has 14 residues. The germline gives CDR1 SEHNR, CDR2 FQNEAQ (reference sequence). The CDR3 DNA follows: TGTGCCAGCGCCCTCGGGGGGGTACAAGAGACCCAGTACTTC. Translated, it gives CASALGGVQETQYF.

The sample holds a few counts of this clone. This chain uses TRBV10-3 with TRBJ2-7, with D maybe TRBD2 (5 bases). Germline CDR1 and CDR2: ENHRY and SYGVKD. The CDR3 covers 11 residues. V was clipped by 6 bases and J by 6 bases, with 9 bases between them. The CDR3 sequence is CAIRVATEQYF. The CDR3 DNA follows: TGTGCCATCAGGGTAGCGACCGAGCAGTACTTC.

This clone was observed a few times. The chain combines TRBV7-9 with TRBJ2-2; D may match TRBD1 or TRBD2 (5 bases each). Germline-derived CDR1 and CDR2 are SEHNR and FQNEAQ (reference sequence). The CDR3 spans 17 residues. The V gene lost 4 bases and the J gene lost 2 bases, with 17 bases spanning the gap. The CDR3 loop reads CASSSTTRDGNTGELFF. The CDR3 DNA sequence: TGTGCCAGCAGCTCGACTACCCGGGACGGTAACACCGGGGAGCTGTTTTTT.

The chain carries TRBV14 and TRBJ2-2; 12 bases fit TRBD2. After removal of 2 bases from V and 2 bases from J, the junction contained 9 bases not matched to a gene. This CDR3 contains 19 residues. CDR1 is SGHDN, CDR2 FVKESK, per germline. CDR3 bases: TGTGCCAGCAGCCAACGACTAGCGGGAGAAGGGTATAACACCGGGGAGCTGTTTTTT. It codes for CASSQRLAGEGYNTGELFF.

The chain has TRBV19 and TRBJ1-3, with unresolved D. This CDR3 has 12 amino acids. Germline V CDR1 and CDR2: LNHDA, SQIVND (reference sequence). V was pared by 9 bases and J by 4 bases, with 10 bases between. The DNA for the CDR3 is TGTGCCAGCGGTATATGGGGAAACACCATATATTTT. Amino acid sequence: CASGIWGNTIYF.

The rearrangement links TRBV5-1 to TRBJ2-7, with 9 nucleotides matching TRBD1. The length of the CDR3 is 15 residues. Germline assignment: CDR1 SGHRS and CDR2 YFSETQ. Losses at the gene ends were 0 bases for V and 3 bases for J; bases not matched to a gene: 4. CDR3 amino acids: CASSLATGGLYEQYF. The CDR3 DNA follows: TGCGCCAGCAGCTTGGCTACAGGGGGCCTCTACGAGCAGTACTTC. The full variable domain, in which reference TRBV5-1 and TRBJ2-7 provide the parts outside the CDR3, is KAGVTQTPRYLIKTRGQQVTLSCSPISGHRSVSWYQQTPGQGLQFLFEYFSETQRNKGNFPGRFSGRQFSNSRSEMNVSTLELGDSALYLCASSLATGGLYEQYFGPGTRLTVT.

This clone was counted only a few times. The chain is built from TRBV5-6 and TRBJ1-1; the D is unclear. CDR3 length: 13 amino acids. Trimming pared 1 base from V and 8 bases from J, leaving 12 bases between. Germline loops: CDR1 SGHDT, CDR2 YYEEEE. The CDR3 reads CASSLSANREAFF. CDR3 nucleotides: TGTGCCAGCAGCTTGTCGGCGAACCGAGAAGCTTTCTTT.

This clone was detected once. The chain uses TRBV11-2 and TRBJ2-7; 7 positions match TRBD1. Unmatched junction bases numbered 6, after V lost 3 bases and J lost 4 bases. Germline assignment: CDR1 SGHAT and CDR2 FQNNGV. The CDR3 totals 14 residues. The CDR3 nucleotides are TGTGCCAGCAGCTTTGGGACAGCTTCATACGAGCAGTACTTC. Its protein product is CASSFGTASYEQYF. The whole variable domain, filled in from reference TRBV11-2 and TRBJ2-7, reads EAGVAQSPRYKIIEKRQSVAFWCNPISGHATLYWYQQILGQGPKLLIQFQNNGVVDDSQLPKDRFSAERLKGVDSTLKIQPAKLEDSAVYLCASSFGTASYEQYFGPGTRLTVT.

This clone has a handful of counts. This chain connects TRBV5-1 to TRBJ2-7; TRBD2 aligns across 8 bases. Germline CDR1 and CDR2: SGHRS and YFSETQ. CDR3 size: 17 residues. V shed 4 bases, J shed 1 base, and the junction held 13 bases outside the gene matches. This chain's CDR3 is CASSRAGAGSWSYEQYF. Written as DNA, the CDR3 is TGCGCCAGCAGCCGAGCGGGAGCCGGATCTTGGTCCTACGAGCAGTACTTC.

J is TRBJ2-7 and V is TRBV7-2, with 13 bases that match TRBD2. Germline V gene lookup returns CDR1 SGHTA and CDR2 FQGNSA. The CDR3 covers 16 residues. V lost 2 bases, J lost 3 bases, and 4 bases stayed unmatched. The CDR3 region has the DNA TGTGCCAGCAGCTTATCCCGACTAGCGGGAGGCTACGAGCAGTACTTC. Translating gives CASSLSRLAGGYEQYF.

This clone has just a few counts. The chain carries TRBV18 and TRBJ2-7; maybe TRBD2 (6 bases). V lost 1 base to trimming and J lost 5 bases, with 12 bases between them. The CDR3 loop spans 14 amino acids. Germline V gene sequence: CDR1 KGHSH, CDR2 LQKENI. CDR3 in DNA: TGTGCCAGCTCACCACTGGGGGGATCGGACGAGCAGTACTTC. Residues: CASSPLGGSDEQYF. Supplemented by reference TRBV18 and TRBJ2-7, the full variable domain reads NAGVMQNPRHLVRRRGQEARLRCSPMKGHSHVYWYRQLPEEGLKFMVYLQKENIIDESGMPKERFSAEFPKEGPSILRIQQVVRGDSAAYFCASSPLGGSDEQYFGPGTRLTVT.

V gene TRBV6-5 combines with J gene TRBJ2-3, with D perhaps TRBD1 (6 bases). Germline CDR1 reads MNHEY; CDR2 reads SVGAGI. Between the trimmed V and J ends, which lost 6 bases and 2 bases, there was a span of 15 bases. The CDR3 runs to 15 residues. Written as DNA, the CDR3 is TGTGCCAGCAGGAACAGGGCCCACTACACAGATACGCAGTATTTT. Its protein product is CASRNRAHYTDTQYF.

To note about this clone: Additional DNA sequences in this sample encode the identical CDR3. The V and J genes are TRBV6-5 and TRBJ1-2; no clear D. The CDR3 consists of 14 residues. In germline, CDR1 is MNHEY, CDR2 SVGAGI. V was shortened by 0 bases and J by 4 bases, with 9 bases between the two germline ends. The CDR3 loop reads CASSYSTTGYGYTF. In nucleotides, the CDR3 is TGTGCCAGCAGTTACTCCACGACCGGCTATGGCTACACCTTC.

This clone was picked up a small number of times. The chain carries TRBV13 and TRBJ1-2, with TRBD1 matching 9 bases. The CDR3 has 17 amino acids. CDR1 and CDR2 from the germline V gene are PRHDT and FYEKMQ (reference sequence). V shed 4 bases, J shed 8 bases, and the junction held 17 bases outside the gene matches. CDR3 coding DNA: TGTGCCAGCAGCTCTTTCGAAGGGACAGGGCGTTTGCGGGGCTACACCTTC. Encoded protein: CASSSFEGTGRLRGYTF.

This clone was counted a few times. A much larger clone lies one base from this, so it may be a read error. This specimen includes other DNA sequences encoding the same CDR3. The CDR3 loop is CASSSGTDTQYF. In nucleotides, the CDR3 is TGTGCCAGCAGCTCAGGGACAGATACGCAGTATTTT. The V gene is TRBV7-9, the J gene TRBJ2-3; D is perhaps TRBD1 (5 bases). CDR1 is SEHNR, CDR2 FQNEAQ, per germline (reference sequence). V was trimmed by 4 bases and J by 3 bases, leaving 5 bases between them. The CDR3 sequence is 12 residues long.

The CDR3 region is CASSPGLAGVRTGELFF. CDR3 in DNA: TGTGCCAGCTCACCAGGACTAGCGGGAGTGCGCACCGGGGAGCTGTTTTTT. The chain uses TRBV18 and TRBJ2-2; TRBD2 aligns across 13 bases. The V and J ends lost 2 bases and 4 bases, in that order; junction bases with no gene match: 4. This CDR3 has 17 amino acids. CDR1 KGHSH and CDR2 LQKENI come from the germline V gene.

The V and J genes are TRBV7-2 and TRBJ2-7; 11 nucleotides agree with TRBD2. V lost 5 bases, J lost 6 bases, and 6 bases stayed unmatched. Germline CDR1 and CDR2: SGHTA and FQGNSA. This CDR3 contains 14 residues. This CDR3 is CASSTSGSSFEQYF. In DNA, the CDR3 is TGTGCCAGCAGCACTAGCGGGAGTTCTTTCGAGCAGTACTTC.